The 9 T cell receptor beta chains given below trace back to one sample, sequenced in a study of spatial heterogeneity in lung cancer. Time point noted: blood at routine non-recurrence follow-up after resection. No cells were sorted before sequencing. The whole RNA sequenced was extracted from tumor, nontumor lung or frozen PBMC. TCRdb called the 5' RACE reads again in MiXCR, with one record for every CDR3 protein. The data contain some 110,000 distinct CDR3 sequences, 9.5% to 15% of them singletons. Sample: PBMCs, taken at follow-up. The receptors shown here come from a male donor with early-stage non-small cell lung cancer.

CDR3 amino acids: CASSYRSPPGTDTQYF. CDR3 DNA: TGTGCCAGCAGTTATAGGAGTCCTCCAGGCACAGATACGCAGTATTTT. J is TRBJ2-3 and V is TRBV6-5, with D unresolved. The CDR3 runs to 16 residues. Germline CDR1 reads MNHEY; CDR2 reads SVGAGI. Trimming removed 3 bases at V and 1 base at J, with 14 bases between.

The gene calls are TRBV11-3 and TRBJ2-3; 8 bases are a match to TRBD1. Germline CDR1 reads SGHNT; CDR2 reads YENEEA. J lost 3 bases, V lost 5 bases, and 10 bases had no gene match. This CDR3 comprises 16 residues. CDR3 DNA sequence: TGTGCCAGCAGCCCAGGGGCAGGGGGCCGAACAGATACGCAGTATTTT. The encoded protein is CASSPGAGGRTDTQYF.

This clonotype was seen many times. The chain joins TRBV20-1 to TRBJ2-7; D is uncertain. Trimming left V 5 bases short and J 5 bases short, with 16 bases between. In germline, CDR1 is DFQATT, CDR2 SNEGSKA (reference sequence). This CDR3 is 13 amino acids long. The CDR3 sequence: CSARASPIDEQYF. As DNA, the CDR3 is TGCAGTGCTCGCGCGTCCCCTATCGACGAGCAGTACTTC.

This clonotype was detected ten times or more. V is TRBV15 and J is TRBJ2-1, with 9 bases that match TRBD1. Germline CDR1 LNHNV, CDR2 YYDKDF (reference sequence). Trimming removed 0 bases from V and 7 bases from J; junction bases left unmatched: 10. The CDR3 is 17 amino acids. The CDR3 DNA follows: TGTGCCACCAGCAGAGATCATCCCGGGACAGGGACTAATGAGCAGTTCTTC. Its protein is CATSRDHPGTGTNEQFF. The whole variable domain, remainder taken from reference TRBV15 and TRBJ2-1, is DAMVIQNPRYQVTQFGKPVTLSCSQTLNHNVMYWYQQKSSQAPKLLFHYYDKDFNNEADTPDNFQSRRPNTSFCFLDIRSPGLGDTAMYLCATSRDHPGTGTNEQFFGPGTRLTVL.

This clonotype was detected many times. V gene TRBV6-6 combines with J gene TRBJ2-1, with D uncertain. V was shortened by 10 bases and J by 7 bases, with 11 bases between the two germline ends. The CDR3 is 11 residues long. In germline, CDR1 is MNHNY, CDR2 SVGAGI (reference sequence). The CDR3 DNA reads as TGTGCCACCCAAATCTTGAATGAGCAGTTCTTC. The encoded protein is CATQILNEQFF.

This clonotype was seen ten or more times. The chain recombines TRBV21-1 with TRBJ1-4; the listed D gene, TRBD1, was not tested against the DNA. TRBV21-1 is a pseudogene. The length of the CDR3 is 15 residues. The CDR3 DNA reads as TGTGCCAGCAGCAAAGTGACAGGGGCTTATGAAAAACTGTTTTTT. This gives the protein CASSKVTGAYEKLFF.

The chain uses TRBV6-1 and TRBJ2-5, with a possible D match to TRBD1 (5 bases). The CDR3 loop spans 15 amino acids. CDR1 is MNHNS and CDR2 is SASEGT in the germline V gene. Trimming took off 2 bases at V and 5 bases at J, with 15 bases between the two ends. The CDR3 loop is CASSERLVRAETQYF. The CDR3 DNA reads TGTGCCAGCAGTGAAAGGCTAGTCAGGGCGGAGACCCAGTACTTC.

This clonotype was detected many times. V usage is TRBV18 and J usage is TRBJ2-3; TRBD1 or TRBD2 may be the D gene (6 bases each). The CDR3 has 13 residues. With 6 bases removed from V and 9 bases from J, the gap between germline ends came to 16 bases. CDR1 is KGHSH and CDR2 is LQKENI in the germline V gene. The CDR3 DNA reads as TGTGCCAGCTCGCCCACCCTAGGGGGGACGCAGTATTTT. Protein product: CASSPTLGGTQYF. Variable domain in full (rest from reference TRBV18 and TRBJ2-3): NAGVMQNPRHLVRRRGQEARLRCSPMKGHSHVYWYRQLPEEGLKFMVYLQKENIIDESGMPKERFSAEFPKEGPSILRIQQVVRGDSAAYFCASSPTLGGTQYFGPGTRLTVL.

This clonotype came up many times. The chain employs TRBV24-1 and TRBJ2-3; 7 bases are a match to TRBD2. J lost 4 bases, V lost 0 bases, and 12 bases had no gene match. The CDR3 is 18 amino acids. CDR1 is KGHDR and CDR2 is SFDVKD in the germline V gene. The chain's CDR3 is CATSDLAHVGGGSDTQYF. The CDR3 DNA is TGTGCCACCAGTGATTTGGCCCACGTTGGGGGGGGATCAGATACGCAGTATTTT.